The rows below give T cell receptor beta chains drawn from one sample of a study of control samples from healthy donors and cancer patients. The repertoire was sequenced with immunoSEQ multiplex PCR; TCRdb's copy has only in-frame clones and lacks some. The data show some 120,000 clones, about 95% seen once. The sequenced sample consisted of blood. The receptors here all came from a man aged 30 to 39 in good health. Both conserved end residues are part of each CDR3.

j_gene,v_gene,CDR3aa
TRBJ1-5,TRBV23-1,CASSQGDRSNQPQHF
TRBJ1-6,TRBV27,CASSLVTGAFYNSPLHF
TRBJ2-5,TRBV6-5,CASSYSIWDRKETQYF
TRBJ2-7,TRBV12-5,CASGLRSSGPYEQYF
TRBJ2-2,TRBV30,CAWSESGPTGELFF
TRBJ2-3,TRBV6-2/TRBV6-3,CASSYPLQDPDTQYF
TRBJ2-1,TRBV9,CASSALTGMNGNEQFF
TRBJ1-6,TRBV28,CASRQLLYNSPLHF
TRBJ1-5,TRBV19,CASSTTGYSNQPQHF
TRBJ2-3,TRBV5-5,CASTQNPDTQYF
TRBJ2-3,TRBV14,CASSQARALDTQYF
TRBJ2-3,TRBV4-1,CASSQMSTSLGTDTQYF
TRBJ2-7,TRBV28,CASSSSTGPSSYEQYF
TRBJ1-5,TRBV6-1,CASSEGQLRSNQPQHF
TRBJ1-1,TRBV4-3,CASSQDRGLMNTEAFF
TRBJ2-2,TRBV6-2/TRBV6-3,CASSYLIPGTVELAGELFF
TRBJ2-1,TRBV7-2,CASSLVRALRDEQFF
TRBJ1-2,TRBV12-3/TRBV12-4,CASGQGTVYGYTF
TRBJ2-4,TRBV18,CASQGLRLAKNIQYF
TRBJ2-2,TRBV11-3,CASSLGAFGELFF
TRBJ1-1,TRBV29-1,CSVLQGLYTEAFF
TRBJ1-2,TRBV30,CAWSRGFVIYGYTF
TRBJ2-5,TRBV30,CAWATSGGAGETQYF
TRBJ1-6,TRBV7-9,CASSLGAEAGGNNSPLHF
TRBJ1-2,TRBV6-4,CASSAEGGQNYGYTF
TRBJ1-5,TRBV19,CASSTGGGNQPQHF
TRBJ2-5,TRBV19,CASNAGLAAKEETQYF
TRBJ2-5,TRBV5-6,CASSLEGETQYF
TRBJ1-1,TRBV6-1,CASSEILPNTEAFF
TRBJ1-2,TRBV13,CASSLGAGGGPYGYTF
TRBJ2-1,TRBV6-1,CASSEMNNEQFF
TRBJ2-2,TRBV3-1/TRBV3-2,CASSQTPGPNTGELFF
TRBJ1-1,TRBV7-9,CVSSPPGGRNTEAFF
TRBJ2-2,TRBV19,CASSIAATGELFF
TRBJ2-7,TRBV4-3,CASSREAGAIYEQYF
TRBJ2-7,TRBV4-1,CASSPLGRGLSYEQYF
TRBJ2-2,TRBV6-4,CASSDSAGDTAGELFF
TRBJ1-6,TRBV9,CASSLGVRSPLHF
TRBJ1-3,TRBV9,CASSVEGSGNTIYF
TRBJ2-5,TRBV10-3,CAISSRGLETQYF
TRBJ1-1,TRBV30,CAWNPGPEGTEAFF
TRBJ2-2,TRBV30,CGVFPGQGRTGELFF
TRBJ2-5,TRBV28,CASRGRETQYF
TRBJ2-1,TRBV5-5,CASSSILGGVEQFF
TRBJ1-5,TRBV28,CASSPGGGGQPQHF
TRBJ1-1,TRBV30,CAWSAQLSTEAFF
TRBJ1-6,TRBV7-9,CASSSTGGDSPLHF
TRBJ2-1,TRBV6-5,CASKQGSYNEQFF
TRBJ1-1,TRBV27,CASSTRGGPEAFF
TRBJ1-2,TRBV11-2,CASSAVARTVAGYTF
TRBJ1-4,TRBV29-1,CSVLGQHQGEKLFF
TRBJ2-1,TRBV4-1,CASSPWGRETYNEQFF
TRBJ2-7,TRBV6-5,CASSYGDRAYEQYF
TRBJ2-3,TRBV28,CASSLSLAGGGDTQYF
TRBJ1-1,TRBV4-3,CASSHRKGYTEAFF
TRBJ1-5,TRBV7-2,CASSLRGNQPQHF
TRBJ1-2,TRBV7-9,CASSPPTASYGYTF